The 17 T cell receptor beta chains given below trace back to one sample, sequenced in a study of beta chain features in type 1 diabetes. Investigators reverse transcribed all isolated RNA, so they sequenced expressed TCRB transcripts. TCRdb keeps only in-frame clones here, not all; method: immunoSEQ multiplex PCR. Here the sample spans about 280,000 clones, 15% being singletons. The study's findings and limits: People with Type 1 diabetes carried modestly yet significantly shorter TCRB CDR3s in all four CD4+ subsets.

Their antigen targets remain unknown. The sample consisted of naive CD4+ T cells from blood. The source of these receptors is a man aged 18-30 years with type 1 diabetes.

V gene TRBV2 combines with J gene TRBJ2-3, with 7 bases aligning to TRBD2. The junction had 5 bases not matched to a gene; V was cut back by 2 bases and J by 6 bases. This CDR3 has 14 residues. Germline V gives CDR1 SNHLY, CDR2 FYNNEI. The CDR3 loop reads CASSESWGGDTQYF. The CDR3, as DNA: TGTGCCAGCAGTGAAAGTTGGGGAGGGGATACGCAGTATTTT.

CDR3 sequence: CATSGDRGRTINEKLFF. The CDR3 DNA reads as TGTGCCACCAGCGGGGACAGGGGACGGACCATAAATGAAAAACTGTTTTTT. This rearrangement joins TRBV15 to TRBJ1-4; TRBD1 matches at 10 bases. The V gene end was trimmed by 5 bases and the J gene end by 5 bases; junction bases not matched to a gene: 11. Per germline, CDR1 LNHNV and CDR2 YYDKDF (reference sequence). The CDR3 has 17 amino acids.

This clone was observed a few times. The chain has TRBV5-1 and TRBJ2-5; TRBD1 matches 10 bases. J was trimmed by 3 bases and V by 5 bases; bases with no gene match: 7. Germline V gene lookup returns CDR1 SGHRS and CDR2 YFSETQ. This CDR3 has 15 residues. CDR3 sequence: CASSYSGTGEETQYF. DNA of the CDR3: TGCGCCAGCAGTTATTCCGGGACAGGGGAAGAGACCCAGTACTTC.

The chain combines TRBV28 with TRBJ1-5; D unresolved. The CDR3 contains 13 residues. V was clipped by 2 bases and J by 4 bases, with 6 bases between them. Germline V gives CDR1 MDHEN, CDR2 SYDVKM. CDR3 DNA: TGTGCCAGCAGTTTAGTCCTGAATCAGCCCCAGCATTTT. It encodes CASSLVLNQPQHF.

The chain combines TRBV19 with TRBJ1-2; D unclear. The CDR3 runs 12 residues. V was clipped by 6 bases and J by 3 bases, with 8 bases between them. Germline CDR1 LNHDA, CDR2 SQIVND (reference sequence). The CDR3 DNA is TGTGCCAGTAGAAAACCGGACTATGGCTACACCTTC. Translating it yields CASRKPDYGYTF.

This sequence joins TRBV9 and TRBJ2-1; a possible D gene is TRBD2 (6 bases). Germline V gene sequence: CDR1 SGDLS, CDR2 YYNGEE. V was clipped by 5 bases and J by 9 bases, with 9 bases between them. The CDR3 runs to 11 residues. CDR3 DNA: TGTGCCAGCAGGGGAGGCGCTGAGCAGTTCTTC. Translating gives CASRGGAEQFF.

The V and J genes are TRBV30 and TRBJ2-7; D is unclear. V was clipped by 0 bases and J by 3 bases, with 12 bases between them. The CDR3 is 14 residues long. CDR1 GTSNPN and CDR2 SVGIG come from the germline V gene (reference sequence). CDR3 residues: CAWSVVRRHYEQYF. The CDR3 DNA follows: TGTGCCTGGAGTGTAGTCCGGCGGCACTACGAGCAGTACTTC.

This clone was found a few times. The chain carries TRBV6-6 and TRBJ2-1, with 16 nucleotides matching TRBD2. The CDR3 sequence is 16 residues long. Trimming removed 6 bases from V and 8 bases from J; junction bases left unmatched: 7. Per the germline V gene, CDR1 is MNHNY and CDR2 is SVGAGI (reference sequence). CDR3 residues: CASSRGLAGGHDEQFF. The DNA of the CDR3 is TGTGCCAGCAGCCGGGGACTAGCGGGAGGGCATGATGAGCAGTTCTTC.

The chain has TRBV20-1 and TRBJ2-1, with D possibly being TRBD2 (5 bases). The CDR3 covers 11 residues. The ends were cut back, 7 bases at V and 9 bases at J, with 13 bases in the middle. Germline CDR1 reads DFQATT; CDR2 reads SNEGSKA (reference sequence). The CDR3 is CSVNNRGEQFF. CDR3 nucleotides: TGCAGTGTAAATAATCGGGGTGAGCAGTTCTTC.

This clone was seen only a few times. The V gene is TRBV4-1, the J gene TRBJ2-5; 9 bases match TRBD1. This CDR3 is 16 amino acids long. J lost 5 bases, V lost 2 bases, and 9 bases had no gene match. CDR1 and CDR2 from the germline V gene are MGHRA and YSYEKL. Here the CDR3 reads CASSQFPGQGTETQYF. The CDR3 nucleotides read TGCGCCAGCAGCCAATTTCCGGGACAGGGTACCGAGACCCAGTACTTC.

This clone was seen a few times. The chain has TRBV30 and TRBJ1-6; D might be TRBD1 (5 bases). In germline, CDR1 is GTSNPN, CDR2 SVGIG (reference sequence). The V and J ends lost 0 bases and 2 bases respectively, with 14 bases between them. The CDR3 has 17 residues. CDR3 loop: CAWSVRAGGTYNSPLHF. In nucleotides, the CDR3 is TGTGCCTGGAGTGTACGTGCCGGGGGGACCTATAATTCACCCCTCCACTTT.

There are a few counts of this clone. The V gene is TRBV11-3, the J gene TRBJ2-2; 12 bases align to TRBD2. The CDR3 extends over 15 amino acids. CDR1 is SGHNT and CDR2 is YENEEA in the germline V gene. Unmatched junction bases numbered 2, after V lost 5 bases and J lost 4 bases. This CDR3 reads CASSQTSGGTGELFF. The CDR3 DNA sequence: TGTGCCAGCAGCCAGACTAGCGGGGGCACCGGGGAGCTGTTTTTT.

This clone appeared a single time. J is TRBJ1-2 and V is TRBV6-6; 7 nucleotides align to TRBD1. Per the germline V gene, CDR1 is MNHNY and CDR2 is SVGAGI (reference sequence). V gave up 11 bases and J gave up 4 bases; unmatched junction bases: 4. The CDR3 totals 11 residues. This CDR3 is CAGGTAYGYTF. The CDR3 region has the DNA TGTGCCGGGGGGACAGCCTATGGCTACACCTTC.

V is TRBV23-1 and J is TRBJ1-4, with TRBD1 matching over 8 bases. TRBV23-1 is reported as an ORF; its role is uncertain. V shed 0 bases and J 5 bases; nucleotides not matched to a gene: 8. The CDR3 has 17 residues. The CDR3 nucleotides are TGCGCCAGCAGTCAATCGTTCTCGGACAGGGTCAATGAAAAACTGTTTTTT. As protein: CASSQSFSDRVNEKLFF.

J is TRBJ2-1 and V is TRBV4-3, with D possibly TRBD1 on 5 matching bases. This CDR3 has 16 residues. V gave up 0 bases and J gave up 0 bases, with 9 bases separating them. Germline assignment: CDR1 LGHNA and CDR2 YSLEER. CDR3 in DNA: TGCGCCAGCAGCCAAGAAGACAGACGCTCCTACAATGAGCAGTTCTTC. Amino acids: CASSQEDRRSYNEQFF.

There are a few counts of this clone. V is TRBV6-5 and J is TRBJ2-7; no firm D call. Trimming took 2 bases from V and 1 from J, leaving 9 bases between them. Germline assignment: CDR1 MNHEY and CDR2 SVGAGI. CDR3 length: 14 amino acids. CDR3 DNA sequence: TGTGCCAGCAGTTACGCCGACACGTCCTACGAGCAGTACTTC. Translating it yields CASSYADTSYEQYF.

The chain recombines TRBV7-6 with TRBJ2-5; D is possibly TRBD2 (6 bases). The length of the CDR3 is 16 residues. V was pared by 0 bases and J by 2 bases, with 13 bases between. Germline lookup yields CDR1 SGHVS and CDR2 FNYEAQ. CDR3 sequence reads: CASSLAPPGVQETQYF. In nucleotides, the CDR3 is TGTGCCAGCAGCTTAGCGCCACCGGGGGTACAAGAGACCCAGTACTTC.